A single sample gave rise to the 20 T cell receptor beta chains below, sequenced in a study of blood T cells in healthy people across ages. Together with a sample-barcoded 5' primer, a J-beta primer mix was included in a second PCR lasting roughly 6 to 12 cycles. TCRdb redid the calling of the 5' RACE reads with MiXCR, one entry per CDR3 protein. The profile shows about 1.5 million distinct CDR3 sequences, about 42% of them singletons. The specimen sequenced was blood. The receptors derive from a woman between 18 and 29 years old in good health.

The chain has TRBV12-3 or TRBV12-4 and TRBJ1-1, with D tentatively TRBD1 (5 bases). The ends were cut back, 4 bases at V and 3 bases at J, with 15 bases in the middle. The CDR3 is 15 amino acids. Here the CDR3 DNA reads TGTGCCAGCAGTTCTAGCTGGGGACGGGACACTGAAGCTTTCTTT. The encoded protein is CASSSSWGRDTEAFF.

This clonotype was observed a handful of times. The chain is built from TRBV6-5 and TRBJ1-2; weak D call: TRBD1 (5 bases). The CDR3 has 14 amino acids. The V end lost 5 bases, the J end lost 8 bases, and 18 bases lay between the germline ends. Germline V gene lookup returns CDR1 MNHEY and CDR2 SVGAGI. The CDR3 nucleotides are TGTGCCAGCAGTAATGACGCAGGGCTGAACGGCTACACCTTC. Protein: CASSNDAGLNGYTF.

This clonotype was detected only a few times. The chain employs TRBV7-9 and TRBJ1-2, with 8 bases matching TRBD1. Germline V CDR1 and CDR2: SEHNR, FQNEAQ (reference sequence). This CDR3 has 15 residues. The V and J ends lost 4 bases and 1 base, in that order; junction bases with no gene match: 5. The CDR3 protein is CASSSDRGFNYGYTF. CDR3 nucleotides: TGTGCCAGCAGCTCAGACAGGGGCTTTAACTATGGCTACACCTTC.

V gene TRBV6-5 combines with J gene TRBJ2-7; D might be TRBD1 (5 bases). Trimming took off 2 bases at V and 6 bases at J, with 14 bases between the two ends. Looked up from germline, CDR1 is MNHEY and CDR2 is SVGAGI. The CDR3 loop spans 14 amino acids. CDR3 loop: CASSYAFQGSEQYF. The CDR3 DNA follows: TGTGCCAGCAGTTACGCGTTTCAGGGAAGCGAGCAGTACTTC.

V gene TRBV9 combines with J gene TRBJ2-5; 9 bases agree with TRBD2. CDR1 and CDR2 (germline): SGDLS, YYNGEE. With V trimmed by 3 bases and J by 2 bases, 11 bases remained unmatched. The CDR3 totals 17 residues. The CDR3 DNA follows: TGTGCCAGCAGCGCCGCTTGGGCTAGCGGGAAGCAAGAGACCCAGTACTTC. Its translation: CASSAAWASGKQETQYF.

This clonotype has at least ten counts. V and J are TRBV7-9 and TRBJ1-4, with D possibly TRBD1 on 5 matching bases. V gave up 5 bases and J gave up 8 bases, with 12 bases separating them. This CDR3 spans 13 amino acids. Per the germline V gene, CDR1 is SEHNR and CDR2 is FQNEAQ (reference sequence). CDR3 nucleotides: TGTGCCAGCAGCCTTGGGACGGACGAAAAACTGTTTTTT. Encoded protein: CASSLGTDEKLFF.

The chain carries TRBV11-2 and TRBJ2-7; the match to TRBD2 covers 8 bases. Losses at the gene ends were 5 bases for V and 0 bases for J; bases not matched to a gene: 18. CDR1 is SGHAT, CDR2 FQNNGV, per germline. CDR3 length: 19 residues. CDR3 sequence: CASSKSGRGGSPSSYEQYF. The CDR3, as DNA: TGTGCCAGCAGCAAATCTGGCCGGGGGGGTAGCCCCAGCTCCTACGAGCAGTACTTC.

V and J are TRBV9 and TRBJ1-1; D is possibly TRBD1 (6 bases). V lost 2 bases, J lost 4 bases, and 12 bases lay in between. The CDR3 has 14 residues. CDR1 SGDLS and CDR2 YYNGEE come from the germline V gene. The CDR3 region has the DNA TGTGCCAGCAGCGTCTCAGGGGTTGGCACTGAAGCTTTCTTT. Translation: CASSVSGVGTEAFF.

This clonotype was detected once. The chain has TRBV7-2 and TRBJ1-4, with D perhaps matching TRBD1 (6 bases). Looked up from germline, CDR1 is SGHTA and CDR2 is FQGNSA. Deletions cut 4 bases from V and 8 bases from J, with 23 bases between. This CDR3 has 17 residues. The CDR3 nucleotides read TGTGCCAGCAGCTACACCAGGAGAGGGGGGCTCGGGGAAAAACTGTTTTTT. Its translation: CASSYTRRGGLGEKLFF.

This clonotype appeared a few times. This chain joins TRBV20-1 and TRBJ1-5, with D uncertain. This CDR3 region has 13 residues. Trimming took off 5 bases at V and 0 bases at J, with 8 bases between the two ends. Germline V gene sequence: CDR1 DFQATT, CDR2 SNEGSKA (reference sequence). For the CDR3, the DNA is TGCAGTGCTCCCCCTGATAGCAATCAGCCCCAGCATTTT. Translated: CSAPPDSNQPQHF.

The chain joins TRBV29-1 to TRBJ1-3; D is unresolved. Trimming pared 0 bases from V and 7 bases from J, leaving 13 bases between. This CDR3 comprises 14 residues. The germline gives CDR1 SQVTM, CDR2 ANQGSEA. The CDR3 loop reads CSVEEAVGRNTIYF. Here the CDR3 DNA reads TGCAGCGTTGAAGAGGCTGTAGGGAGGAACACCATATATTTT.

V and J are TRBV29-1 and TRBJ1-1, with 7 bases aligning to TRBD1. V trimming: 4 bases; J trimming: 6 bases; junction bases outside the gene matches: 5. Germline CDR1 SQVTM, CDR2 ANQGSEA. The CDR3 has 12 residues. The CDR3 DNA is TGCAGCGTTGGACAGGGAAGCGCTGAAGCTTTCTTT. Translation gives CSVGQGSAEAFF. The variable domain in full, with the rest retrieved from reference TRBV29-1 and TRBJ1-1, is SAVISQKPSRDICQRGTSLTIQCQVDSQVTMMFWYRQQPGQSLTLIATANQGSEATYESGFVIDKFPISRPNLTFSTLTVSNMSPEDSSIYLCSVGQGSAEAFFGQGTRLTVV.

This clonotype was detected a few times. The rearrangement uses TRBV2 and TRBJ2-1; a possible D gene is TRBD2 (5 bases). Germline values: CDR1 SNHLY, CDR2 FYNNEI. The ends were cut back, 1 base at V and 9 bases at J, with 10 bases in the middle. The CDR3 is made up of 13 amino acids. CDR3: CASSEDLSGEQFF. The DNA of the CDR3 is TGTGCCAGCAGTGAAGATTTGAGCGGTGAGCAGTTCTTC.

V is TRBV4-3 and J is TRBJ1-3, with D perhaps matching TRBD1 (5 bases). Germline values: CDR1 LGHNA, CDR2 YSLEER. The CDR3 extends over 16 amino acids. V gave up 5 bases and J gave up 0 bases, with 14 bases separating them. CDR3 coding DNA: TGCGCCAGCAGCGAGGGGAGGAGTTCCTCTGGAAACACCATATATTTT. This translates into CASSEGRSSSGNTIYF.

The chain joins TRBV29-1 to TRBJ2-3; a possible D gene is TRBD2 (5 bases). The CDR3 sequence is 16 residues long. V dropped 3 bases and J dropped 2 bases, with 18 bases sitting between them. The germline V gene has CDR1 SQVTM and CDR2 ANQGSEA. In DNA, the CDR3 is TGCAGCGTTGATCGGTGGGCGGACTTTGACACAGATACGCAGTATTTT. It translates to CSVDRWADFDTDTQYF.

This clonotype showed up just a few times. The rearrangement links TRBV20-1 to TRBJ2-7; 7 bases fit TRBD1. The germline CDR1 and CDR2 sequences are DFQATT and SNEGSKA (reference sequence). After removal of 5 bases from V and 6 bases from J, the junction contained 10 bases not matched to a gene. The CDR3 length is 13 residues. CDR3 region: CSAAPDRSPEQYF. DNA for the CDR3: TGCAGTGCTGCACCGGACAGGAGCCCCGAGCAGTACTTC.

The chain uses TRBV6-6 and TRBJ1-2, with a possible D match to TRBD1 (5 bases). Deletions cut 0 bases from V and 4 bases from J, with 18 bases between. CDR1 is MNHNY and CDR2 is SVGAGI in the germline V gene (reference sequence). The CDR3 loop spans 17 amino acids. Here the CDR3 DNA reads TGTGCCAGCAGTTACTCCCAGGGACCTAAACCAACCTATGGCTACACCTTC. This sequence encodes CASSYSQGPKPTYGYTF.

The CDR3 sequence is CASSLMGTSGSTEQYF. DNA of the CDR3: TGTGCCAGCAGCCTCATGGGGACTAGCGGGAGTACGGAGCAGTACTTC. The chain recombines TRBV3-1 with TRBJ2-7, with 14 bases aligning to TRBD2. Looked up from germline, CDR1 is LGHDT and CDR2 is YNNKEL (reference sequence). The CDR3 runs 16 residues. Losses at the gene ends were 4 bases for V and 7 bases for J; bases not matched to a gene: 9.

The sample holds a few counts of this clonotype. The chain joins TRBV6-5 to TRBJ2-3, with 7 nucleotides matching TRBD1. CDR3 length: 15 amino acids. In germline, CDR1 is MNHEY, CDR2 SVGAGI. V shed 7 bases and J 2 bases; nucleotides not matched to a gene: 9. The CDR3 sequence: CASNLNRGHTDTQYF. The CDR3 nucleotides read TGTGCCAGCAACCTGAACAGGGGCCACACAGATACGCAGTATTTT.

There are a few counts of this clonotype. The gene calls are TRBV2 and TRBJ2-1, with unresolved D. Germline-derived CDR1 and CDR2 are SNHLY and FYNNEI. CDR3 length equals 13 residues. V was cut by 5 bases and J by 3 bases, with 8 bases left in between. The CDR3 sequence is CASSTLDYNEQFF. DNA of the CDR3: TGTGCCAGCAGTACACTTGACTACAATGAGCAGTTCTTC.